The entry below describes one T cell receptor (beta chain). Antigen unknown. The naive CD8 subset, CD45RO-negative cells positively selected for CCR7, excluded terminally differentiated effector memory CD45RA+ cells. This entry belongs to a study of shared clonotypes between healthy human individuals. Germline CDR1 reads MDHEN; CDR2 reads SYDVKM. Between the trimmed V and J ends, which lost 5 bases and 5 bases, there was a span of 16 bases. The CDR3 contains 15 residues. Clones were read by immunoSEQ multiplex PCR, and TCRdb kept only the in-frame ones, dropping some. The sample has roughly 2.1 million clones; 90% to 95% are singletons. Whole-study results and caveats: Despite large depth, rarefaction showed incomplete sorted-subset sequencing.

The chain combines TRBV28 with TRBJ1-5; possibly TRBD1 for D (5 bases). The sample was naive CD8+ T cells from PBMCs. This TCR was sampled from a man in his late teens or twenties in good health. Some clones in this sample may be carry-over from other donors' samples. In DNA form, the CDR3 reads TGTGCCAGCAGTCTATATGGTGGGGGTTATCAGCCCCAGCATTTT. This translates into CASSLYGGGYQPQHF.